Below, 18 T cell receptor beta chains from the same sample are listed, as sequenced in a study of vaccination effects on CD4 cells after COVID-19. No antigens are known for them. The ViraFEST assay expanded antigen-specific CD4+ T cells with viral peptide pools before sequencing. Once cultured for approximately ten days, the cells underwent separation to obtain CD4+ T cells. Infection with SARS-CoV-2 occurred in the person between March and December 2020, and PCR confirmed it. The repertoire was sequenced with immunoSEQ multiplex PCR; TCRdb's copy has only in-frame clones and lacks some. Here the sample spans roughly 57,000 clones, 75% to 85% being singletons. Material: CD4+ T cells from PBMCs cultured with HIV peptides, obtained before COVID-19 vaccination. Subset given: HIV-1 Nef peptide pool negative control/reference culture. All receptors come from a human donor who had a prior SARS-CoV-2 infection.

The genes are TRBV7-2 and TRBJ2-3, with 10 bases identical to TRBD2. Germline CDR1 SGHTA, CDR2 FQGNSA. J lost 2 bases, V lost 1 base, and 3 bases had no gene match. This CDR3 is built from 16 residues. The DNA for the CDR3 is TGTGCCAGCAGCTTAGGACTAGCGGGTAACACAGATACGCAGTATTTT. Translation: CASSLGLAGNTDTQYF.

The chain uses TRBV5-4 and TRBJ1-1; TRBD1 is a possible D gene (5 bases). The CDR3 contains 14 residues. Germline V gene lookup returns CDR1 SGHNT and CDR2 YYREEE (reference sequence). Trimming shortened V by 0 bases and J by 2 bases, and 8 bases separated the two germline ends. CDR3 sequence: CASSLDRSNTEAFF. In DNA form, the CDR3 reads TGTGCCAGCAGCTTGGACAGGAGCAACACTGAAGCTTTCTTT.

This chain joins TRBV11-2 and TRBJ2-7, with D perhaps TRBD1 or TRBD2 (6 bases each). V was pared by 1 base and J by 9 bases, with 16 bases between. CDR3 length: 14 amino acids. Germline lookup yields CDR1 SGHAT and CDR2 FQNNGV. The CDR3 bases are TGTGCCAGCAGCTTAGGGGGGGCGGGGATAAGGCAGTACTTC. Amino acid sequence: CASSLGGAGIRQYF.

This rearrangement joins TRBV5-1 to TRBJ2-1; D remains unclear. The CDR3 extends over 17 amino acids. With 0 bases removed from V and 8 bases from J, the gap between germline ends came to 21 bases. Germline CDR1 and CDR2: SGHRS and YFSETQ. This CDR3 is CASSLAVVSRADDEQFF. CDR3 DNA sequence: TGCGCCAGCAGCTTGGCCGTCGTTTCTAGGGCGGACGATGAGCAGTTCTTC.

Here the CDR3 reads CAWSGEFGTYNSPLHF. In DNA, the CDR3 is TGTGCCTGGAGTGGGGAGTTTGGTACCTATAATTCACCCCTCCACTTT. The gene calls are TRBV30 and TRBJ1-6, with D uncertain. V lost 1 base and J 2 bases, leaving 12 bases between the germline ends. From germline, CDR1 is GTSNPN and CDR2 SVGIG (reference sequence). The CDR3 covers 16 residues.

The gene calls are TRBV9 and TRBJ1-2, with TRBD1 matching 7 bases. Per germline, CDR1 SGDLS and CDR2 YYNGEE. This CDR3 comprises 17 residues. Trimming took 0 bases from V and 4 from J; bases not matched to a gene: 12. The CDR3 DNA is TGTGCCAGCAGCGTAGGGGGGACAGCCCGTCCCCTCTATGGCTACACCTTC. Residues: CASSVGGTARPLYGYTF.

The rearrangement links TRBV6-4 to TRBJ1-6, with 7 bases matching TRBD1. CDR3 length: 15 residues. From germline, CDR1 is MRHNA and CDR2 SNTAGT. Losses at the gene ends were 5 bases for V and 8 bases for J; bases not matched to a gene: 9. CDR3: CASSQTQGVDSPLHF. The CDR3 DNA reads TGTGCCAGCAGTCAAACCCAGGGGGTGGATTCACCCCTCCACTTT.

V usage is TRBV5-4 and J usage is TRBJ2-6; D is ambiguous. Germline-derived CDR1 and CDR2 are SGHNT and YYREEE (reference sequence). The CDR3 length is 17 residues. The V gene lost 4 bases and the J gene lost 0 bases, with 14 bases spanning the gap. The CDR3 is CASSPSTGHSGANVLTF. CDR3 sequence (DNA): TGTGCCAGCAGCCCGTCGACTGGGCACTCTGGGGCCAACGTCCTGACTTTC.

This clone appeared a few times. The J gene is TRBJ2-3, the V gene TRBV7-9, with 9 bases matching TRBD1. The V segment lost 0 bases and the J segment 1 base; nucleotides outside the gene matches: 5. This CDR3 spans 17 amino acids. CDR1 and CDR2 (germline): SEHNR, FQNEAQ (reference sequence). CDR3 loop: CASSLAPGQGGTDTQYF. The CDR3 DNA follows: TGTGCCAGCAGCTTAGCCCCGGGACAGGGTGGCACAGATACGCAGTATTTT.

The chain carries TRBV7-9 and TRBJ2-7, with D uncertain. The CDR3 consists of 18 residues. The germline CDR1 and CDR2 sequences are SEHNR and FQNEAQ (reference sequence). V shed 5 bases and J shed 5 bases, with 28 bases lying between them. The CDR3, as DNA: TGTGCCAGCAGCCCCAGACGGGTTGTTCAGCCGATTCCTAACGAGCAGTACTTC. It specifies CASSPRRVVQPIPNEQYF.

V and J are TRBV18 and TRBJ2-7; the match to TRBD1 covers 8 bases. This CDR3 spans 13 amino acids. In germline, CDR1 is KGHSH, CDR2 LQKENI. Trimming took 3 bases from V and 6 from J; bases not matched to a gene: 4. DNA of the CDR3: TGTGCCAGCTCACCCGACAGGGGTAGCGAGCAGTACTTC. Its translation: CASSPDRGSEQYF.

J is TRBJ2-7 and V is TRBV19; D remains ambiguous. Trimming removed 4 bases at V and 3 bases at J, with 7 bases between. Germline V CDR1 and CDR2: LNHDA, SQIVND (reference sequence). CDR3 length: 12 amino acids. CDR3 DNA sequence: TGTGCCAGTAGTAACGTTTTCTACGAGCAGTACTTC. Encoded protein: CASSNVFYEQYF.

This chain links TRBV23-1 with TRBJ2-1; either TRBD1 or TRBD2 may fit D (5 bases each). TRBV23-1 is designated an ORF whose function remains uncertain. CDR3 size: 13 residues. With 8 bases removed from V and 6 bases from J, the gap between germline ends came to 14 bases. CDR3 sequence reads: CASPGDLGNEQFF. The CDR3 region has the DNA TGCGCCAGCCCCGGGGACCTGGGCAATGAGCAGTTCTTC.

This clone was observed a handful of times. This chain joins TRBV11-2 and TRBJ1-6, with D possibly being TRBD1 (5 bases). Trimming removed 5 bases at V and 6 bases at J, with 8 bases between. This CDR3 is built from 13 residues. The germline V gene encodes CDR1 SGHAT and CDR2 FQNNGV. The DNA of the CDR3 is TGTGCCAGCAGCGCCGACAGTAATTCACCCCTCCACTTT. Protein product: CASSADSNSPLHF.

As regards this clone: The sample contains more than one DNA sequence encoding this CDR3. The J gene is TRBJ1-1, the V gene TRBV6-1, with D possibly TRBD1 on 5 matching bases. CDR3 length: 13 residues. V lost 3 bases, J lost 1 base, and 6 bases lay in between. The germline gives CDR1 MNHNS, CDR2 SASEGT. The CDR3 loop is CASSDRENTEAFF. CDR3 DNA sequence: TGTGCCAGCAGTGACAGGGAGAACACTGAAGCTTTCTTT.

V gene TRBV3-1 (or the pseudogene TRBV3-2) combines with J gene TRBJ2-1; 7 positions agree with TRBD2. This CDR3 spans 16 amino acids. CDR1 and CDR2 from the germline V gene are LGHDT and YNNKEL (reference sequence). J was trimmed by 1 base and V by 6 bases; bases with no gene match: 9. CDR3 amino acids: CASSRPGRLSYNEQFF. CDR3 nucleotides: TGTGCCAGCAGTCGCCCCGGGAGGCTGTCCTACAATGAGCAGTTCTTC.

The chain links TRBV24-1 to TRBJ2-5, with TRBD2 matching over 8 bases. The CDR3 is 15 amino acids. The trim removed 4 bases at V and 0 bases at J, leaving 3 bases unmatched. Germline CDR1 and CDR2: KGHDR and SFDVKD. In DNA form, the CDR3 reads TGTGCCACCAGTGAAACTAGCGGATACCAAGAGACCCAGTACTTC. Protein product: CATSETSGYQETQYF.

The chain is built from TRBV27 and TRBJ2-1; D perhaps matches TRBD1 (6 bases). Per the germline V gene, CDR1 is MNHEY and CDR2 is SMNVEV (reference sequence). CDR3 size: 11 residues. With 5 bases removed from V and 9 bases from J, the gap between germline ends came to 8 bases. The CDR3 DNA follows: TGTGCCAGCAGTCGAGGGGGTGAGCAGTTCTTC. Amino acid sequence: CASSRGGEQFF.